Below, 11 T cell receptor beta chains from the same sample are listed, as sequenced in a study of cytomegalovirus exposure and HLA in healthy donors. The PCR had 60 Vbeta and 13 Jbeta primers. Assay used: immunoSEQ multiplex PCR; TCRdb lists only in-frame clones, some missing. The sample includes around 190,000 clones, 70% to 85% of them seen just once. The sequencing input was PBMCs. Receptors originate from a woman in her 40s in good health and CMV-seronegative.

V is TRBV10-3 and J is TRBJ1-5; tentatively, D is TRBD1 (6 bases). The CDR3 runs to 14 residues. V lost 8 bases to trimming and J lost 0 bases, with 11 bases between them. CDR1 is ENHRY and CDR2 is SYGVKD in the germline V gene. The CDR3 coding sequence is TGTGCCATCGGGGGCCAGTATAGCAATCAGCCCCAGCATTTT. Amino acid sequence: CAIGGQYSNQPQHF.

The chain recombines TRBV20-1 with TRBJ2-1; D remains unclear. V gave up 5 bases and J gave up 6 bases, with 8 bases separating them. Germline V gives CDR1 DFQATT, CDR2 SNEGSKA (reference sequence). The length of the CDR3 is 11 residues. The DNA of the CDR3 is TGCAGTGCTTCTAGGAGCAATGAGCAGTTCTTC. Residues: CSASRSNEQFF.

The chain couples TRBV5-1 to TRBJ1-2; D possibly corresponds to TRBD1 (6 bases). CDR1 and CDR2 from the germline V gene are SGHRS and YFSETQ. There are 15 residues in the CDR3. V lost 5 bases, J lost 7 bases, and 21 bases lay in between. For the CDR3, the DNA is TGCGCCAGCAGGCTTACTGGGACATTCACGGCTGGCTACACCTTC. It specifies CASRLTGTFTAGYTF.

CDR3 nucleotide sequence: TGTGCCAGCAGTTTCCGCGTCGGGGATACGCAGTATTTT. Translated: CASSFRVGDTQYF. This chain connects TRBV27 to TRBJ2-3; unclear D gene. The CDR3 is 13 amino acids. Trimming removed 3 bases from V and 6 bases from J, with 10 bases in between. Germline V gene sequence: CDR1 MNHEY, CDR2 SMNVEV (reference sequence).

The V gene is TRBV6-1, the J gene TRBJ1-5; 11 nucleotides agree with TRBD1. This CDR3 is built from 16 residues. Losses at the gene ends were 3 bases for V and 6 bases for J; bases not matched to a gene: 7. The germline V gene has CDR1 MNHNS and CDR2 SASEGT. The CDR3 DNA follows: TGTGCCAGCAGTGAGAGGGGTGGGACAGGGGGTCAGCCCCAGCATTTT. Translated: CASSERGGTGGQPQHF.

This clone was seen only a few times. The genes are TRBV6-5 and TRBJ1-1; possible D gene TRBD1, 5 bases. The CDR3 extends over 13 amino acids. Germline V gene data show CDR1 as MNHEY and CDR2 as SVGAGI. Between the trimmed V and J ends, which lost 5 bases and 1 base, there was a span of 8 bases. The DNA of the CDR3 is TGTGCCAGCAGTGAAGGGGAGAACACTGAAGCTTTCTTT. This encodes CASSEGENTEAFF.

V usage is TRBV9 and J usage is TRBJ2-7, with 9 bases lining up with TRBD2. Germline V lookup: CDR1 SGDLS, CDR2 YYNGEE. CDR3 length: 16 amino acids. Trimming at V came to 3 bases and at J to 4 bases, leaving 11 bases not matched to a gene. CDR3 sequence reads: CASSENSGSSAYEQYF. The CDR3 DNA is TGTGCCAGCAGCGAGAATAGCGGGAGCTCGGCGTACGAGCAGTACTTC.

This clone was counted a single time. The chain couples TRBV27 to TRBJ1-5; D remains unclear. The CDR3 sequence is 14 residues long. V gave up 2 bases and J gave up 0 bases, with 5 bases separating them. Germline assignment: CDR1 MNHEY and CDR2 SMNVEV (reference sequence). The CDR3 region has the DNA TGTGCCAGCAGTTTAGAGAGTAGCAATCAGCCCCAGCATTTT. This gives the protein CASSLESSNQPQHF.

The chain links TRBV29-1 to TRBJ1-2; D uncertain. Trimming took 3 bases from V and 3 from J, leaving 8 bases between them. CDR3 length: 12 residues. Looked up from germline, CDR1 is SQVTM and CDR2 is ANQGSEA. The CDR3 DNA follows: TGCAGCGTTGATCCCGGGGACTATGGCTACACCTTC. Its translation: CSVDPGDYGYTF.

V is TRBV7-2 and J is TRBJ1-5; perhaps TRBD1 as D (6 bases). V lost 7 bases to trimming and J lost 2 bases, with 6 bases between them. Germline assignment: CDR1 SGHTA and CDR2 FQGNSA. The CDR3 has 12 residues. The DNA of the CDR3 is TGTGCCAGCACAGGGGGCAATCAGCCCCAGCATTTT. Protein: CASTGGNQPQHF.

The chain recombines TRBV6-4 with TRBJ1-1; 7 nucleotides agree with TRBD1. Germline CDR1 reads MRHNA; CDR2 reads SNTAGT. The CDR3 extends over 14 amino acids. Trimming cost V 7 bases and J 1 base; bases outside gene matches: 6. The CDR3 spells CASTIRQGNTEAFF. The CDR3 nucleotides are TGTGCCAGCACTATACGACAGGGGAACACTGAAGCTTTCTTT.